Each of the 27 T cell receptor beta chains below was sequenced from the same sample in a study of response to subunit inactivated influenza vaccine. TCRdb processed the RT-PCR reads anew with MiXCR; each CDR3 protein has one entry. This sample has 150,000 to 200,000 distinct CDR3 sequences; around 8.8% occur once, and the top ten carry approximately 10%. The sample in question was non-naive T cells sorted from PBMCs, obtained on the day of vaccination. The receptors originated from a man aged 50 to 60 who received an inactivated influenza vaccine.

This clonotype occurred a few times. The V and J genes are TRBV27 and TRBJ2-7, with D possibly TRBD2 on 6 matching bases. The V gene lost 10 bases and the J gene lost 4 bases, with 14 bases spanning the gap. The length of the CDR3 is 12 residues. Looked up from germline, CDR1 is MNHEY and CDR2 is SMNVEV (reference sequence). The CDR3 loop reads CATRGRRYEQYF. CDR3 nucleotides: TGTGCCACCCGAGGGAGGAGGTACGAGCAGTACTTC.

This clonotype was picked up many times. The chain combines TRBV2 with TRBJ2-7, with 10 bases identical to TRBD1. The CDR3 extends over 14 amino acids. The J segment lost 1 base and the V segment lost 7 bases, leaving 4 bases of the junction unmatched. Germline CDR1 SNHLY, CDR2 FYNNEI. The CDR3 reads CASTWTGGSYEQYF. The CDR3 nucleotides read TGTGCCAGCACTTGGACAGGGGGTTCCTACGAGCAGTACTTC.

The V call is TRBV5-6, the J call TRBJ2-6; TRBD2 aligns across 7 bases. With 5 bases clipped from V and 3 bases from J, the junction kept 5 bases outside the gene matches. Germline V gene lookup returns CDR1 SGHDT and CDR2 YYEEEE. The CDR3 length is 15 residues. The CDR3 sequence: CASRSAGVGANVLTF. The DNA for the CDR3 is TGTGCCAGCAGGAGCGCGGGGGTTGGGGCCAACGTCCTGACTTTC.

The V and J genes are TRBV13 and TRBJ1-3, with a possible D match to TRBD1 (5 bases). CDR1 and CDR2 from the germline V gene are PRHDT and FYEKMQ (reference sequence). Deletions cut 4 bases from V and 3 bases from J, with 13 bases between. The CDR3 has 15 residues. This CDR3 reads CASSSPPQGGNTIYF. The CDR3 DNA is TGTGCCAGCAGCTCACCCCCGCAGGGTGGAAACACCATATATTTT.

This chain joins TRBV3-1 and TRBJ1-3, with D possibly being TRBD1 (5 bases). Germline CDR1 and CDR2: LGHDT and YNNKEL (reference sequence). V was trimmed by 1 base and J by 0 bases, leaving 16 bases between them. This CDR3 spans 18 amino acids. Written as DNA, the CDR3 is TGTGCCAGCAGCCAAGGAGGCAGGGCCTTATCCTCTGGAAACACCATATATTTT. It specifies CASSQGGRALSSGNTIYF.

The table lists this clonotype with a few counts. This chain links TRBV24-1 with TRBJ2-7; 11 bases match TRBD1. The J segment lost 6 bases and the V segment lost 10 bases, leaving 7 bases of the junction unmatched. This CDR3 comprises 13 residues. Germline-derived CDR1 and CDR2 are KGHDR and SFDVKD. The CDR3 reads CATETGQGGEQYF. In DNA, the CDR3 is TGTGCCACAGAAACGGGACAGGGGGGCGAGCAGTACTTC.

This CDR3 is CSANGYNEQFF. The CDR3 DNA follows: TGCAGTGCTAATGGTTACAATGAGCAGTTCTTC. The chain employs TRBV20-1 and TRBJ2-1; D remains unclear. This CDR3 contains 11 residues. V gave up 4 bases and J gave up 4 bases, with 5 bases separating them. Germline lookup yields CDR1 DFQATT and CDR2 SNEGSKA (reference sequence).

This clonotype was found many times. The rearrangement uses TRBV20-1 and TRBJ2-7; the D call may be TRBD1 or TRBD2 (6 bases each). The CDR3 sequence is 14 residues long. Germline loops: CDR1 DFQATT, CDR2 SNEGSKA (reference sequence). V lost 3 bases, J lost 2 bases, and 14 bases lay in between. The CDR3 is CSASGGLLTYEQYF. DNA for the CDR3: TGCAGTGCTAGCGGGGGCTTACTAACCTACGAGCAGTACTTC.

The rearrangement joins TRBV5-4 to TRBJ1-2; TRBD1 aligns across 7 bases. The germline V gene has CDR1 SGHNT and CDR2 YYREEE (reference sequence). The CDR3 loop spans 13 amino acids. The V and J ends lost 4 bases and 8 bases, in that order; junction bases with no gene match: 8. This chain's CDR3 is CASSPGGKEGYTF. CDR3 DNA sequence: TGTGCCAGCAGCCCAGGGGGAAAGGAGGGCTACACCTTC.

This clonotype was found many times. V and J are TRBV27 and TRBJ2-5, with 9 bases matching TRBD2. Germline V gives CDR1 MNHEY, CDR2 SMNVEV (reference sequence). CDR3 length: 15 residues. The ends lost 5 bases at V and 3 bases at J; junction bases unmatched: 7. CDR3 coding DNA: TGTGCCAGCAGTCCAACATGGACTAGCGAAGAGACCCAGTACTTC. Its protein is CASSPTWTSEETQYF.

This clonotype was recorded many times. The rearrangement uses TRBV5-1 and TRBJ1-5, with a tentative D call TRBD1 (6 bases). V was trimmed by 0 bases and J by 3 bases, leaving 10 bases between them. The CDR3 spans 15 residues. Germline values: CDR1 SGHRS, CDR2 YFSETQ. CDR3 DNA sequence: TGCGCCAGCAGCTTGGGCGGGACAAACAATCAGCCCCAGCATTTT. It codes for CASSLGGTNNQPQHF.

The CDR3 here is CASSQGTGYSPLHF. The CDR3 DNA reads as TGTGCCAGCAGCCAAGGGACGGGCTATTCACCCCTCCACTTT. V is TRBV3-1 and J is TRBJ1-6, with D unresolved. The germline V gene has CDR1 LGHDT and CDR2 YNNKEL (reference sequence). This CDR3 has 14 amino acids. The V end lost 1 base, the J end lost 8 bases, and 9 bases lay between the germline ends.

This chain links TRBV3-1 with TRBJ2-1; 10 bases align to TRBD2. The CDR3 is made up of 17 amino acids. V shed 0 bases, J shed 8 bases, and the junction held 10 bases outside the gene matches. Germline V gives CDR1 LGHDT, CDR2 YNNKEL (reference sequence). CDR3 nucleotides: TGTGCCAGCAGCCAAGACTTGTCTAGCGGGAGTTTCGATGAGCAGTTCTTC. Translated: CASSQDLSSGSFDEQFF.

This chain links TRBV2 with TRBJ2-2, with a possible D match to TRBD2 (5 bases). The CDR3 is 15 residues long. The V end was cut by 6 bases, the J end by 3 bases, with 14 bases between. CDR1 is SNHLY, CDR2 FYNNEI, per germline. CDR3: CASRGDTSYTGELFF. The CDR3 DNA is TGTGCCAGCAGGGGTGATACTAGTTACACCGGGGAGCTGTTTTTT.

CDR3: CASSLRGAGEQYF. In nucleotides, the CDR3 is TGTGCCAGCAGCTTGCGGGGTGCGGGCGAGCAGTACTTC. The V gene is TRBV5-6, the J gene TRBJ2-7; D perhaps matches TRBD2 (5 bases). V lost 1 base to trimming and J lost 6 bases, with 11 bases between them. The CDR3 consists of 13 residues. Germline V gives CDR1 SGHDT, CDR2 YYEEEE.

This clonotype was seen ten or more times. The chain links TRBV10-3 to TRBJ2-3; 13 nucleotides align to TRBD2. The length of the CDR3 is 18 residues. The J segment lost 4 bases and the V segment lost 0 bases, leaving 7 bases of the junction unmatched. Looked up from germline, CDR1 is ENHRY and CDR2 is SYGVKD. The CDR3: CAISESRTSGSFADTQYF. The CDR3, as DNA: TGTGCCATCAGTGAGTCCCGGACTAGCGGGAGTTTCGCAGATACGCAGTATTTT.

The chain joins TRBV2 to TRBJ2-5, with 8 bases fitting TRBD2. This CDR3 contains 15 residues. Unmatched junction bases numbered 13, after V lost 3 bases and J lost 10 bases. Germline CDR1 is SNHLY and CDR2 is FYNNEI. This CDR3 is CASSDLAGSARGQYF. CDR3 DNA: TGTGCCAGCAGTGATTTAGCGGGGAGCGCACGGGGCCAGTACTTC.

The sample holds many counts of this clonotype. V gene TRBV15 combines with J gene TRBJ2-3; TRBD2 matches at 10 bases. From germline, CDR1 is LNHNV and CDR2 YYDKDF (reference sequence). This CDR3 has 17 residues. J gave up 0 bases and V 3 bases, and 6 bases lay outside the gene matches. In nucleotides, the CDR3 is TGTGCCACCAGCAGTACCCCGGGACTAGCGAGCACAGATACGCAGTATTTT. Translation gives CATSSTPGLASTDTQYF.

This chain's CDR3 is CSAWDGPYSNQPQHF. CDR3 DNA sequence: TGCAGTGCCTGGGACGGACCTTATAGCAATCAGCCCCAGCATTTT. J is TRBJ1-5 and V is TRBV20-1; tentative D call: TRBD1 (5 bases). The CDR3 loop spans 15 amino acids. In germline, CDR1 is DFQATT, CDR2 SNEGSKA (reference sequence). The V and J ends lost 6 bases and 0 bases respectively, with 15 bases between them.

This clonotype was seen a handful of times. This chain joins TRBV29-1 and TRBJ2-3, with a possible D match to TRBD2 (5 bases). The germline V gene encodes CDR1 SQVTM and CDR2 ANQGSEA. This CDR3 has 14 residues. Trimming left V 6 bases short and J 0 bases short, with 13 bases between. The CDR3 sequence: CSVSHGISTDTQYF. DNA for the CDR3: TGCAGCGTGAGTCACGGGATTAGCACAGATACGCAGTATTTT.

This clonotype came up a few times. The rearrangement uses TRBV20-1 and TRBJ1-5, with D uncertain. The germline V gene has CDR1 DFQATT and CDR2 SNEGSKA (reference sequence). CDR3 size: 14 residues. The V end lost 0 bases, the J end lost 0 bases, and 6 bases lay between the germline ends. The CDR3 region is CSARDIVSNQPQHF. The CDR3 DNA is TGCAGTGCTAGAGATATCGTTAGCAATCAGCCCCAGCATTTT.

This clonotype was counted a few times. This rearrangement joins TRBV7-2 to TRBJ2-5; 11 bases are a match to TRBD2. V lost 5 bases, J lost 5 bases, and 10 bases stayed unmatched. The germline V gene encodes CDR1 SGHTA and CDR2 FQGNSA. The CDR3 length is 16 residues. CDR3 sequence: CASSPRTSGLGETQYF. In DNA, the CDR3 is TGTGCCAGCAGCCCCCGGACTAGCGGGCTCGGGGAGACCCAGTACTTC.

V and J are TRBV11-2 and TRBJ2-1; D might be TRBD2 (6 bases). The germline V and J ends were trimmed by 0 bases and 0 bases, with 15 bases remaining between them. Germline CDR1 and CDR2: SGHAT and FQNNGV. The CDR3 covers 18 residues. The CDR3 spells CASSLEVGGRSSYNEQFF. The CDR3 DNA follows: TGTGCCAGCAGCTTAGAAGTGGGGGGTCGGAGCTCCTACAATGAGCAGTTCTTC.

This clonotype was picked up many times. The rearrangement links TRBV5-5 to TRBJ1-5, with TRBD1 identical over 7 bases. The germline gives CDR1 SGHKS, CDR2 YYEKEE (reference sequence). V shed 4 bases and J 2 bases; nucleotides not matched to a gene: 3. The CDR3 is made up of 14 amino acids. This CDR3 reads CASSLQGGNQPQHF. CDR3 nucleotides: TGTGCCAGCAGCCTGCAGGGGGGCAATCAGCCCCAGCATTTT.

This clonotype was recorded a few times. This chain uses TRBV7-2 with TRBJ2-1, with 11 bases matching TRBD2. Trimming at V came to 5 bases and at J to 6 bases, leaving 9 bases not matched to a gene. The CDR3 runs to 16 residues. Germline values: CDR1 SGHTA, CDR2 FQGNSA. The CDR3 DNA is TGTGCCAGCAGCCCGGTTAGCGGGAGGGTCCGCAATGAGCAGTTCTTC. Translating it yields CASSPVSGRVRNEQFF.

This clonotype was found many times. This chain links TRBV10-3 with TRBJ1-2; no firm D call. Germline V gene lookup returns CDR1 ENHRY and CDR2 SYGVKD. The CDR3 consists of 15 residues. The V and J ends lost 2 bases and 8 bases respectively, with 18 bases between them. CDR3 bases: TGTGCCATCAGTGAGGCTCTCCCCGGGGATCGAGGCTACACCTTC. This translates into CAISEALPGDRGYTF.

The chain couples TRBV20-1 to TRBJ1-6, with TRBD1 identical over 7 bases. CDR3 length: 15 residues. With 3 bases clipped from V and 7 bases from J, the junction kept 9 bases outside the gene matches. Germline V CDR1 and CDR2: DFQATT, SNEGSKA (reference sequence). The CDR3 protein is CSARPGGDRNSPLHF. CDR3 coding DNA: TGCAGTGCTAGGCCGGGAGGGGACAGAAATTCACCCCTCCACTTT.